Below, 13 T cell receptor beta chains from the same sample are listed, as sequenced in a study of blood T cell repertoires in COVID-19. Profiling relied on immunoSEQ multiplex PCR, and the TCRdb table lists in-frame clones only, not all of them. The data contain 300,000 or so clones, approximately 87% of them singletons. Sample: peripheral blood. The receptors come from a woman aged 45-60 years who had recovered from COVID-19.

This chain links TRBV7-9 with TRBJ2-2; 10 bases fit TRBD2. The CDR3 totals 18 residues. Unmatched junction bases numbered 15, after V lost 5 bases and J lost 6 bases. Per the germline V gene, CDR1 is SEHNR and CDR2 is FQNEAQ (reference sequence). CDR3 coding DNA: TGTGCCAGCAGCCTACCCCCACGGCTAGCGGGAGCGGCCGGGGAGCTGTTTTTT. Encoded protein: CASSLPPRLAGAAGELFF. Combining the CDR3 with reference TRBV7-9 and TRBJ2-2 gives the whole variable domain DTGVSQNPRHKITKRGQNVTFRCDPISEHNRLYWYRQTLGQGPEFLTYFQNEAQLEKSRLLSDRFSAERPKGSFSTLEIQRTEQGDSAMYLCASSLPPRLAGAAGELFFGEGSRLTVL.

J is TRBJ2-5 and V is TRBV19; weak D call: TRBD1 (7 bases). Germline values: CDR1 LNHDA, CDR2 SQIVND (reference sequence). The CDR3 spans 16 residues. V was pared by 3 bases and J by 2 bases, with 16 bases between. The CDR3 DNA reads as TGTGCCAGTAGTATCTCGGGATCAGGGGGGCAAGAGACCCAGTACTTC. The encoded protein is CASSISGSGGQETQYF.

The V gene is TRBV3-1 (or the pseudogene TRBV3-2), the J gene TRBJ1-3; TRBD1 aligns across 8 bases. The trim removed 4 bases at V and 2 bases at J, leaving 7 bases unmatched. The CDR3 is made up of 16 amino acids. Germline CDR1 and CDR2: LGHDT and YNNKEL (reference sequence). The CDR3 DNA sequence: TGTGCCAGCAGCCTACGGACAGGGAGGACTGGAAACACCATATATTTT. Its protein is CASSLRTGRTGNTIYF.

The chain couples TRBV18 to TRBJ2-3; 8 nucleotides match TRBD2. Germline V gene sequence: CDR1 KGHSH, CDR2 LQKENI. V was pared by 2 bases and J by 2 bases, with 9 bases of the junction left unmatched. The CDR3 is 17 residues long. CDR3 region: CASSPELAGSFTDTQYF. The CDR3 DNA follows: TGTGCCAGCTCACCAGAATTAGCGGGATCTTTCACAGATACGCAGTATTTT.

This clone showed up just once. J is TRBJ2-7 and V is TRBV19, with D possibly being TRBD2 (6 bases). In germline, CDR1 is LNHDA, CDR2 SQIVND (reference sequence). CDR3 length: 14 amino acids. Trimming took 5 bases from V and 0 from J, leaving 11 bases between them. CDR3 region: CASSRRAFSYEQYF. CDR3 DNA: TGTGCCAGTAGTCGGAGGGCATTCTCCTACGAGCAGTACTTC.

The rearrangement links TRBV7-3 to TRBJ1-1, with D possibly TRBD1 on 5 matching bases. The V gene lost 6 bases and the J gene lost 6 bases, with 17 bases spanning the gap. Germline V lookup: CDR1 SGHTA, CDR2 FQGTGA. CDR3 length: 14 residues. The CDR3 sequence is CASSYGGVGAEAFF. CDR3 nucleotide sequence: TGTGCCAGCAGTTATGGAGGGGTAGGAGCTGAAGCTTTCTTT.

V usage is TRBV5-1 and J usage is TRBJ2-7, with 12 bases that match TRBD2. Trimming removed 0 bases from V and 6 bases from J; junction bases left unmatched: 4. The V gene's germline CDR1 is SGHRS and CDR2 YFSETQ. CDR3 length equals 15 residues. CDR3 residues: CASSLGLAGGIEQYF. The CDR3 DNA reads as TGCGCCAGCAGCTTGGGTCTAGCGGGAGGGATCGAGCAGTACTTC.

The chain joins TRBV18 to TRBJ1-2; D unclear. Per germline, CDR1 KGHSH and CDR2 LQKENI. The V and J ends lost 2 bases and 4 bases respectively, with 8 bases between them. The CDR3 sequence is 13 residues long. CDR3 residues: CASSPRRGYGYTF. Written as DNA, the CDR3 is TGTGCCAGCTCACCAAGAAGAGGCTATGGCTACACCTTC.

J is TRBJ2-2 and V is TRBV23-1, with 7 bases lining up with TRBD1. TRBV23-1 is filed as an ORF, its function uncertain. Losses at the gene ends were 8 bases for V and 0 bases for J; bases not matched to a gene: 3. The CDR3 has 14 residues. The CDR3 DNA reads TGCGCCAGCGGGGACAGAGCGAACACCGGGGAGCTGTTTTTT. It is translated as CASGDRANTGELFF.

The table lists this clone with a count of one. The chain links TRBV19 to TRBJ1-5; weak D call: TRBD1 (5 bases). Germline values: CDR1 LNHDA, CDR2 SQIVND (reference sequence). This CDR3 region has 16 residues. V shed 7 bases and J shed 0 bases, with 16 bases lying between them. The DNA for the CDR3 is TGTGCCAGTAATCGAGCGGGAGGGGATAGCAATCAGCCCCAGCATTTT. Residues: CASNRAGGDSNQPQHF.

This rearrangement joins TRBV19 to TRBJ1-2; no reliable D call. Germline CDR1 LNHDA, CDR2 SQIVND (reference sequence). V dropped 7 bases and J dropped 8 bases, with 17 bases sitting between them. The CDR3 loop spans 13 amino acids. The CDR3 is CASTHRVLNGYTF. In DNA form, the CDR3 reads TGTGCCAGTACCCATCGGGTGCTTAACGGCTACACCTTC.

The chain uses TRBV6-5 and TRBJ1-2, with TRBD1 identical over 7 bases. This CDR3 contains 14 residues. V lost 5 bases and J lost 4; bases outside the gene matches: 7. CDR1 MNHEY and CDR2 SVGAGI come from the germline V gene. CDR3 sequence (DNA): TGTGCCAGCAGTCCTAACAGGGGAGCCTATGGCTACACCTTC. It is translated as CASSPNRGAYGYTF.

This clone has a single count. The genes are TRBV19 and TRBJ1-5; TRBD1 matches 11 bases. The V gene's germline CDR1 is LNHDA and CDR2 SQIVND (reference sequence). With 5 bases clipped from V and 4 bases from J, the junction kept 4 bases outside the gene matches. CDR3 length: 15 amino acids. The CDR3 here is CASSQGQGANQPQHF. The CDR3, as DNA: TGTGCCAGTAGTCAAGGACAGGGGGCGAATCAGCCCCAGCATTTT.